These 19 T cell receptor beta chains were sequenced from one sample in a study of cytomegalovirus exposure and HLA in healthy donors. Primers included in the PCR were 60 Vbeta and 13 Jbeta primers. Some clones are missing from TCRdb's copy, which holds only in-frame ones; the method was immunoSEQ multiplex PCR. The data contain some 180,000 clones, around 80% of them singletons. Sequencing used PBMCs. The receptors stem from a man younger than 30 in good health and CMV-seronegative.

As DNA, the CDR3 is TGTGCCAGCAGTTCCACGGGACAGGGCCCCGAGCAGTACTTC. This codes for CASSSTGQGPEQYF. This chain connects TRBV6-5 to TRBJ2-5; 9 nucleotides agree with TRBD1. The last part of the DNA fits TRBJ2-7 better; the J call may be wrong. Germline CDR1 and CDR2: MNHEY and SVGAGI. CDR3 length equals 14 residues.

The CDR3 DNA sequence: TGCGCCAGCAGCTCGAGGATGACCTACGAGCAGTACTTC. This translates into CASSSRMTYEQYF. V usage is TRBV5-1 and J usage is TRBJ2-7; no clear D gene. CDR3 length: 13 amino acids. The V end was cut by 3 bases, the J end by 2 bases, with 9 bases between. Germline CDR1 is SGHRS and CDR2 is YFSETQ. The complete variable domain, with remaining parts taken from reference TRBV5-1 and TRBJ2-7, reads KAGVTQTPRYLIKTRGQQVTLSCSPISGHRSVSWYQQTPGQGLQFLFEYFSETQRNKGNFPGRFSGRQFSNSRSEMNVSTLELGDSALYLCASSSRMTYEQYFGPGTRLTVT.

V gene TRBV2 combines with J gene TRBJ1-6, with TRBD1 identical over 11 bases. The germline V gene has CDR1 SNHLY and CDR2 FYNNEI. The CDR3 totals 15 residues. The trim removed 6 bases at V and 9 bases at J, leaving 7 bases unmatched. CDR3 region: CASSGTGGIFSPLHF. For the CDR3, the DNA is TGTGCCAGCAGCGGGACAGGGGGTATTTTTTCACCCCTCCACTTT.

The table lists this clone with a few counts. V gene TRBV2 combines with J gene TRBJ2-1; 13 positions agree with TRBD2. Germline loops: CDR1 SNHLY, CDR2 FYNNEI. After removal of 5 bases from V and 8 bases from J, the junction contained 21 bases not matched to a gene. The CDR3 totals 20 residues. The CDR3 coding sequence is TGTGCCAGCAGTAACACTAGCGGGAGGGCCGACCCCCCCACAAGCCATGAGCAGTTCTTC. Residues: CASSNTSGRADPPTSHEQFF.

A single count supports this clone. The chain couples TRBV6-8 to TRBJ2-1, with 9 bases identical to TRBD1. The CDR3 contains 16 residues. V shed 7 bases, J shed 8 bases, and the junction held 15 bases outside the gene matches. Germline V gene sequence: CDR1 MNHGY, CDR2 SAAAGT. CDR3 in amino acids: CASIPLGQGSGHEQFF. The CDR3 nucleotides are TGTGCCAGCATTCCCCTAGGACAGGGGTCAGGGCATGAGCAGTTCTTC.

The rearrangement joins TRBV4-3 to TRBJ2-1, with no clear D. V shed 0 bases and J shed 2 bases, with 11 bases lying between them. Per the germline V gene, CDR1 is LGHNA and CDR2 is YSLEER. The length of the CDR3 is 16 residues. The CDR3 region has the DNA TGCGCCAGCAGCCAAGATCGCCTAACCCCCTACAATGAGCAGTTCTTC. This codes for CASSQDRLTPYNEQFF.

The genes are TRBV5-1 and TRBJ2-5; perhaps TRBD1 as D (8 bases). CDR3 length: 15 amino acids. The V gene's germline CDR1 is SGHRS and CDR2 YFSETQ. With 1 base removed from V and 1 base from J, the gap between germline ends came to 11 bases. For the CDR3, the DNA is TGCGCCAGCAGCTTGACAGGGGGGGCCCAAGAGACCCAGTACTTC. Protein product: CASSLTGGAQETQYF.

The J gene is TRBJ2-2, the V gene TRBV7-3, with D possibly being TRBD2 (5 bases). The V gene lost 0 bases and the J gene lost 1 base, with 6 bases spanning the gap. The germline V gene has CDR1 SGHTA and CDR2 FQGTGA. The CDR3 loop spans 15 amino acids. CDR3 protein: CASSLTAVNTGELFF. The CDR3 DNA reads TGTGCCAGCAGCTTAACAGCGGTGAACACCGGGGAGCTGTTTTTT. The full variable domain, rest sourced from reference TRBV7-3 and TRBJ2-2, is GAGVSQTPSNKVTEKGKYVELRCDPISGHTALYWYRQSLGQGPEFLIYFQGTGAADDSGLPNDRFFAVRPEGSVSTLKIQRTERGDSAVYLCASSLTAVNTGELFFGEGSRLTVL.

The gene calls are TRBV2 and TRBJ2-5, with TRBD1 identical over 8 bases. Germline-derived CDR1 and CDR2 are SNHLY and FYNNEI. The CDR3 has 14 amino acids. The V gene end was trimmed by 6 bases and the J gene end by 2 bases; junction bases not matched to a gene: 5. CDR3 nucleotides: TGTGCCAGCAGAGGGGGACAGGCTCAAGAGACCCAGTACTTC. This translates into CASRGGQAQETQYF.

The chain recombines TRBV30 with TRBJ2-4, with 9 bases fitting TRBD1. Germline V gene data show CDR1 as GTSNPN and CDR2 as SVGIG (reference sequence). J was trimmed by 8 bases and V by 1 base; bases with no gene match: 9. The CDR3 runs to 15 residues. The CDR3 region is CAWSDRDRDSDIQYF. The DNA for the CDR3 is TGTGCCTGGAGTGACCGGGACAGGGATTCGGACATTCAGTACTTC.

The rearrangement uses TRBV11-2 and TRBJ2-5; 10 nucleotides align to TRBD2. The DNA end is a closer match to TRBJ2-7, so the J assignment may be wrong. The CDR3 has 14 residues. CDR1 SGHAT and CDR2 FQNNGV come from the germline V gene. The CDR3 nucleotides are TGTGCCAGCAGAAGGACTAGCGGCTCCTACGAGCAGTACTTC. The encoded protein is CASRRTSGSYEQYF.

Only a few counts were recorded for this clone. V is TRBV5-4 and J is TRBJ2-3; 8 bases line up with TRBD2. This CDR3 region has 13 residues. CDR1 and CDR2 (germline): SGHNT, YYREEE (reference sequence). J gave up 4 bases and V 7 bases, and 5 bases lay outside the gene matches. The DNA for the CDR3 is TGTGCCAGCCGGGGGGGCGGGCCAGATACGCAGTATTTT. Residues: CASRGGGPDTQYF.

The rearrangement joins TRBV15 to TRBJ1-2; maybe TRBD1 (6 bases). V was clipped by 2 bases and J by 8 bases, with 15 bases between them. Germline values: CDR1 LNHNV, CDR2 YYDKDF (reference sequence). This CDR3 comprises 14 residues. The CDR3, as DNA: TGTGCCACCAGCAGAAAAGGGGGGGGTGGAGGCTACACCTTC. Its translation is CATSRKGGGGGYTF.

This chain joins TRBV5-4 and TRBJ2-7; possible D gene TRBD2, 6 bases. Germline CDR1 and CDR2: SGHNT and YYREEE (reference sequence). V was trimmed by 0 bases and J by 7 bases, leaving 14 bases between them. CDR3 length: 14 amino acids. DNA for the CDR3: TGTGCCAGCAGCTTGGCCCGGGACTCTGCGGAGCAGTACTTC. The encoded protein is CASSLARDSAEQYF.

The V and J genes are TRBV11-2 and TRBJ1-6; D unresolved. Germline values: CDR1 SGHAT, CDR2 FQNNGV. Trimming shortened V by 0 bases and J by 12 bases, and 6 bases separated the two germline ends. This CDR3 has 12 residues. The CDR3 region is CASSLEPGPLHF. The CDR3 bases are TGTGCCAGCAGCTTAGAACCGGGACCCCTCCACTTT.

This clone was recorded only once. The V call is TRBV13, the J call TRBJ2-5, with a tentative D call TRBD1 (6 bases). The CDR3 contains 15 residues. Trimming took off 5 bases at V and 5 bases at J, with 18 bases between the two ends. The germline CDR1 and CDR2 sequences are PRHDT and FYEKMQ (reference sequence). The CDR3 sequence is CASSPTLQGLETQYF. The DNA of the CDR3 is TGTGCCAGCAGCCCCACCCTACAGGGTCTGGAGACCCAGTACTTC.

CDR3 DNA: TGTGCCTGGAGTATAAACGGAGCCTACGAGCAGTACTTC. Residues: CAWSINGAYEQYF. V and J are TRBV30 and TRBJ2-7; D gene uncertain. There are 13 residues in the CDR3. Germline V gene data show CDR1 as GTSNPN and CDR2 as SVGIG (reference sequence). V lost 2 bases and J 2 bases, leaving 10 bases between the germline ends.

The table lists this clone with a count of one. The CDR3 nucleotides read TGTGCCACCAGCCCCTCCACCGGGACAGGGGCTGGCGAGCAGTACTTC. Its protein is CATSPSTGTGAGEQYF. The chain has TRBV15 and TRBJ2-7; 10 nucleotides align to TRBD1. This CDR3 has 16 amino acids. CDR1 is LNHNV and CDR2 is YYDKDF in the germline V gene (reference sequence). Trimming at V came to 5 bases and at J to 6 bases, leaving 13 bases not matched to a gene.

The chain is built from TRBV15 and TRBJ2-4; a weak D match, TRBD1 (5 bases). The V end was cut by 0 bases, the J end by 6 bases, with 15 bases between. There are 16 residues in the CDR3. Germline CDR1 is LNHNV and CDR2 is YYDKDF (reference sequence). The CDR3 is CATSRENWGARNIQYF. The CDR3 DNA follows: TGTGCCACCAGCAGAGAAAATTGGGGCGCAAGAAACATTCAGTACTTC.